The clone carrying this T cell receptor (beta chain) was recorded many times. What it recognizes is unknown. The sample comes from a study of T cells in Graves' hyperthyroidism and ophthalmopathy. General study points: Ophthalmopathy onset followed model prediction by a median roughly 6.5 months. Blood samples included most of the expanded thyroid clonotypes exceeding 0.001.

The study excluded patients with uncontrolled infection, other autoimmune disease, pregnancy or lactation. PBMCs were sourced from about 10 ml fresh peripheral blood. Amplified TCR beta CDR3 regions came from RNA transcripts. Researchers ran a first-round RT-PCR on the TCR CDR3 using the HTBI primer set. One entry per CDR3 protein, called by TCRdb with MiXCR from the multiplex PCR reads. The table shows some 620,000 distinct CDR3 sequences, with around 16% occurring only once. Looked up from germline, CDR1 is DFQATT and CDR2 is SNEGSKA (reference sequence). The CDR3 sequence is 16 residues long. V lost 0 bases, J lost 4 bases, and 18 bases lay in between.

The source of this sequence is a woman aged 25-40 years with Graves' hyperthyroidism. The genes are TRBV20-1 and TRBJ1-2; the D is unclear. The source material was blood. CDR3 coding DNA: TGCAGTGCTAGAGAAATCGGTCGGCGGCAGACCTATGGCTACACCTTC. Its protein is CSAREIGRRQTYGYTF.